This passage covers 7 T cell receptor beta chains from one sample sequenced in a study of blood T cell repertoires in COVID-19. Here immunoSEQ multiplex PCR was the method, and the copy in TCRdb shows in-frame clones only, minus some. The sample lists around 250,000 clones, around 84% occurring once. Material for sequencing was peripheral blood. These receptor sequences come from a woman between 40 and 50 years old who had recovered from COVID-19.

This chain connects TRBV7-3 to TRBJ2-1; D unclear. V was cut by 5 bases and J by 0 bases, with 20 bases left in between. CDR1 SGHTA and CDR2 FQGTGA come from the germline V gene. The CDR3 is 18 residues long. The CDR3 sequence: CASSGDRRLPSSYNEQFF. CDR3 coding DNA: TGTGCCAGCAGCGGAGACCGACGGCTCCCGAGCTCCTACAATGAGCAGTTCTTC.

This clone has a handful of counts. The J gene is TRBJ2-5, the V gene TRBV11-2, with 11 bases identical to TRBD2. With V trimmed by 1 base and J by 4 bases, 5 bases remained unmatched. The CDR3 spans 16 residues. Germline V gene data show CDR1 as SGHAT and CDR2 as FQNNGV. Here the CDR3 reads CASSLALAGGLETQYF. Here the CDR3 DNA reads TGTGCCAGCAGCTTAGCTCTAGCGGGGGGCCTAGAGACCCAGTACTTC.

This rearrangement joins TRBV5-4 to TRBJ1-3, with TRBD1 matching over 7 bases. CDR1 is SGHNT, CDR2 YYREEE, per germline (reference sequence). Trimming took 4 bases from V and 4 from J; bases not matched to a gene: 5. The CDR3 consists of 14 residues. The DNA for the CDR3 is TGTGCCAGCAGCCGATGGGACAGCGGAAACACCATATATTTT. It encodes CASSRWDSGNTIYF.

This clone occurred a few times. V and J are TRBV19 and TRBJ1-2; a possible D gene is TRBD1 (5 bases). V was pared by 5 bases and J by 4 bases, with 14 bases between. The CDR3 consists of 14 residues. Germline V CDR1 and CDR2: LNHDA, SQIVND (reference sequence). The CDR3 coding sequence is TGTGCCAGTAGTGTTGGGCGGGGGACCTATGGCTACACCTTC. Translation: CASSVGRGTYGYTF.

CDR3 amino acids: CASIETGSLQPQHF. As DNA, the CDR3 is TGTGCCAGCATAGAGACAGGGTCTTTGCAGCCCCAGCATTTT. The V and J genes are TRBV6-5 and TRBJ1-5; 7 bases agree with TRBD1. Germline-derived CDR1 and CDR2 are MNHEY and SVGAGI. This CDR3 contains 14 residues. With 7 bases clipped from V and 7 bases from J, the junction kept 10 bases outside the gene matches.

This chain uses TRBV5-1 with TRBJ1-6; the match to TRBD1 covers 7 bases. CDR3 length: 15 amino acids. The germline V gene encodes CDR1 SGHRS and CDR2 YFSETQ. After removal of 0 bases from V and 7 bases from J, the junction contained 4 bases not matched to a gene. The CDR3 protein is CASSLADRANSPLHF. In DNA form, the CDR3 reads TGCGCCAGCAGCTTGGCCGACAGGGCAAATTCACCCCTCCACTTT.

This chain joins TRBV7-9 and TRBJ2-1; TRBD1 matches at 9 bases. Germline CDR1 and CDR2: SEHNR and FQNEAQ (reference sequence). Trimming took 3 bases from V and 7 from J; bases not matched to a gene: 4. This CDR3 spans 14 amino acids. The CDR3 region has the DNA TGTGCCAGCAGCTTCCGGACAGGGGAGAATGAGCAGTTCTTC. Its protein product is CASSFRTGENEQFF.